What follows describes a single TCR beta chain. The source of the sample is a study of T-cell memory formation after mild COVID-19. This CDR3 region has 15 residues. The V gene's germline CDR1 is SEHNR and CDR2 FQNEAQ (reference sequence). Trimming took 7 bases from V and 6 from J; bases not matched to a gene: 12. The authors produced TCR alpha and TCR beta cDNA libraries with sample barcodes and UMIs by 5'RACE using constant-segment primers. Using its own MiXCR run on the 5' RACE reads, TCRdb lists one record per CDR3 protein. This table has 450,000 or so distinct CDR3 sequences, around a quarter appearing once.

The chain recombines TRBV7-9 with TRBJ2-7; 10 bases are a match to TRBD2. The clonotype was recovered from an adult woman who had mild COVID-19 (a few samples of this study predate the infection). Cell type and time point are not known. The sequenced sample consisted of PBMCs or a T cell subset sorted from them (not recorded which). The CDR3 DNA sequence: TGTGCCAGCACCCTAGCGGGGGCGAGAGGTCTCGAGCAGTACTTC. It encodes CASTLAGARGLEQYF.